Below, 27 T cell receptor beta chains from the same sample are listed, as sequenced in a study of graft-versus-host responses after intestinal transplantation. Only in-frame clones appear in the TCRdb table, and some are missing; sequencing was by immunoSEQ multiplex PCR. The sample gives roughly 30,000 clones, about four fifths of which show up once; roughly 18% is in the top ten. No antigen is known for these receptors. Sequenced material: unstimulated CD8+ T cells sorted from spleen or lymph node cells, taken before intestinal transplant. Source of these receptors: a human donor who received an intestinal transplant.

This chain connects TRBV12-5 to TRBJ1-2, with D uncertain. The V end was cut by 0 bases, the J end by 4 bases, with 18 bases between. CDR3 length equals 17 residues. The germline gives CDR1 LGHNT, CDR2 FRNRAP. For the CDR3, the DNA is TGTGCTAGTGGTTTGGTAGCGGGAGGCAATCTTCCCTATGGCTACACCTTC. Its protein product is CASGLVAGGNLPYGYTF. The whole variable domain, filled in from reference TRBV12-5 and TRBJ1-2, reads DARVTQTPRHKVTEMGQEVTMRCQPILGHNTVFWYRQTMMQGLELLAYFRNRAPLDDSGMPKDRFSAEMPDATLATLKIQPSEPRDSAVYFCASGLVAGGNLPYGYTFGSGTRLTVV.

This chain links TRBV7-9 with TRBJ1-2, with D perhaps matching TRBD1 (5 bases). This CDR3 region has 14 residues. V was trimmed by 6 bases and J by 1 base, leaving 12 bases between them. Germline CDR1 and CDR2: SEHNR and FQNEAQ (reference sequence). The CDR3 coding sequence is TGTGCCAGCAGTTCGTTCAGGGTTAACTATGGCTACACCTTC. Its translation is CASSSFRVNYGYTF.

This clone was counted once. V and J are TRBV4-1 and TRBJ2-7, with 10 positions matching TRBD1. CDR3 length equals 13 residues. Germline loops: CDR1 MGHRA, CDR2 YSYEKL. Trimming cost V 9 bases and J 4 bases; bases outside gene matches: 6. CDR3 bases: TGCGCCAGTGGGACAGGGGTAGGATACGAGCAGTACTTC. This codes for CASGTGVGYEQYF.

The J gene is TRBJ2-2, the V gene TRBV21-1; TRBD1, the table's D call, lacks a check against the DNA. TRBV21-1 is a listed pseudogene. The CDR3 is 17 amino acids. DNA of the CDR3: TGTGCCAGCAACGACGGGACAGGTACCGCGAACACCGGGGAGCTGTTTTTT. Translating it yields CASNDGTGTANTGELFF.

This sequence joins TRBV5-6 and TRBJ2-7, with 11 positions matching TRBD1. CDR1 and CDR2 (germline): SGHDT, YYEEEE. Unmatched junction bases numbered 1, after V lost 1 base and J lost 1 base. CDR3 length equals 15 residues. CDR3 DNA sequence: TGTGCCAGCAGCTTGTGGGACAGGGGGTCCTACGAGCAGTACTTC. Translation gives CASSLWDRGSYEQYF.

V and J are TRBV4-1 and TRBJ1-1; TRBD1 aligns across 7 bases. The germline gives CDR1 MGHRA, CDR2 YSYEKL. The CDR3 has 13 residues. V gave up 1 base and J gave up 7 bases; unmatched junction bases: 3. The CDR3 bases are TGCGCCAGCAGCCAAGTCGGGACAGTTGAAGCTTTCTTT. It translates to CASSQVGTVEAFF.

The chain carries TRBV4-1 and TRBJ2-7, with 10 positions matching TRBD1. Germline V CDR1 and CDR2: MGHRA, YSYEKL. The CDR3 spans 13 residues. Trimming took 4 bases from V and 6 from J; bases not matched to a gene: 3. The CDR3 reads CASSRDRGLEQYF. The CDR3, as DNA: TGCGCCAGCAGCCGGGACAGGGGTCTCGAGCAGTACTTC.

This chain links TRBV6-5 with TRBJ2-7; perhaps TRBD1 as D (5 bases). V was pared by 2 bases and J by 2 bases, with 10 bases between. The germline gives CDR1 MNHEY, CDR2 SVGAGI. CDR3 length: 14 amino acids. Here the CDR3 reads CASSYGQGTYEQYF. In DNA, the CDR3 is TGTGCCAGCAGTTACGGGCAGGGAACCTACGAGCAGTACTTC.

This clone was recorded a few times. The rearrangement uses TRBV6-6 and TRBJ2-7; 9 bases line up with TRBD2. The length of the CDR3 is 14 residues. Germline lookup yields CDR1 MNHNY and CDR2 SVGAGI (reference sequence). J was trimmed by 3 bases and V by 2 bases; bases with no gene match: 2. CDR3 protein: CASSYETSGYEQYF. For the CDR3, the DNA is TGTGCCAGCAGTTACGAGACTAGCGGCTACGAGCAGTACTTC.

This chain's CDR3 is CASSQERGALEKLFF. The CDR3 DNA sequence: TGCGCCAGCAGCCAAGAACGGGGGGCTCTGGAAAAACTGTTTTTT. V is TRBV4-1 and J is TRBJ1-4, with D perhaps matching TRBD1 (6 bases). This CDR3 spans 15 amino acids. V lost 0 bases, J lost 8 bases, and 13 bases lay in between. Germline lookup yields CDR1 MGHRA and CDR2 YSYEKL.

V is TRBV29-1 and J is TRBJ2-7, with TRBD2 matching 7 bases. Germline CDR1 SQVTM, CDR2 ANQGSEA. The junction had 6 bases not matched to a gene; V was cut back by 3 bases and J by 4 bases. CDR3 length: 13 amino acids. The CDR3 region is CSVEGGSVYEQYF. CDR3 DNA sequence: TGCAGCGTTGAGGGGGGGAGTGTATACGAGCAGTACTTC.

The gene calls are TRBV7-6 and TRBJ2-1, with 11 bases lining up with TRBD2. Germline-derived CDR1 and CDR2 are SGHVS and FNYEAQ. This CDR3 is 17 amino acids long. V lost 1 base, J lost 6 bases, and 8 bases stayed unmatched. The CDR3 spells CASSLETSGIVGNEQFF. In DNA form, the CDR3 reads TGTGCCAGCAGCTTAGAGACTAGCGGGATAGTTGGCAATGAGCAGTTCTTC.

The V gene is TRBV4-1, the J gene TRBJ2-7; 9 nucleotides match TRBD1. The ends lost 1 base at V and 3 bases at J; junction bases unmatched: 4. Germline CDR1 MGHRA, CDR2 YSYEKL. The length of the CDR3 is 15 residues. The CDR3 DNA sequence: TGCGCCAGCAGCCAAGTCCCGGGACAGGGCTACGAGCAGTACTTC. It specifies CASSQVPGQGYEQYF.

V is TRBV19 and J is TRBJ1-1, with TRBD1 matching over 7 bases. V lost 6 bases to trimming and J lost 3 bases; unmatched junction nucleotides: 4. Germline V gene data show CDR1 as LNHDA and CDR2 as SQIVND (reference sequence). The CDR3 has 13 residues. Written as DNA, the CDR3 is TGTGCCAGTAGGAACAGGGGCGACACTGAAGCTTTCTTT. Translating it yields CASRNRGDTEAFF.

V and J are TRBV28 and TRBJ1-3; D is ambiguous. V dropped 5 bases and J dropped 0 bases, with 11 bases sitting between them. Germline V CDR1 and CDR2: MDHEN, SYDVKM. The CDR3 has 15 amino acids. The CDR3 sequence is CASSTSGYSGNTIYF. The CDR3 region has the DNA TGTGCCAGCAGTACATCAGGTTACTCTGGAAACACCATATATTTT.

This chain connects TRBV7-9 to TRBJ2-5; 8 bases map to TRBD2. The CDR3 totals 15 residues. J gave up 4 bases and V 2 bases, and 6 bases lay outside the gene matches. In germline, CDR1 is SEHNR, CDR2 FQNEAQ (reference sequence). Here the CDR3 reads CASSLYGGVRETQYF. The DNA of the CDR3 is TGTGCCAGCAGCTTATACGGGGGGGTTCGAGAGACCCAGTACTTC. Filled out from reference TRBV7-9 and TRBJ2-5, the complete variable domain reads DTGVSQNPRHKITKRGQNVTFRCDPISEHNRLYWYRQTLGQGPEFLTYFQNEAQLEKSRLLSDRFSAERPKGSFSTLEIQRTEQGDSAMYLCASSLYGGVRETQYFGPGTRLLVL.

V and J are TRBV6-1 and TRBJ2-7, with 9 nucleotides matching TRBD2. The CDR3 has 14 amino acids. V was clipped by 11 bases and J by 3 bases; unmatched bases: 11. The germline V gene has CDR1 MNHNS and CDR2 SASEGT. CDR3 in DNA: TGTGCCGCCAAGGTACTAGCGGGTTTCTACGAGCAGTACTTC. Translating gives CAAKVLAGFYEQYF.

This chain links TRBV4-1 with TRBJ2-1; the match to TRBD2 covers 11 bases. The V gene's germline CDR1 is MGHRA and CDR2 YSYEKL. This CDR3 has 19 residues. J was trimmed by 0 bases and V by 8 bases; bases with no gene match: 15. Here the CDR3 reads CASSPSGTSGPSSYNEQFF. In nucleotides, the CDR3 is TGCGCCAGCTCCCCGTCCGGGACTAGCGGCCCGAGCTCCTACAATGAGCAGTTCTTC.

In DNA, the CDR3 is TGTGCCAGCAGCTCGGAGGGAGGAGGCACAGATACGCAGTATTTT. Amino acids: CASSSEGGGTDTQYF. V usage is TRBV27 and J usage is TRBJ2-3, with D possibly TRBD2 on 6 matching bases. Germline CDR1 and CDR2: MNHEY and SMNVEV (reference sequence). V was trimmed by 6 bases and J by 1 base, leaving 14 bases between them. This CDR3 region has 15 residues.

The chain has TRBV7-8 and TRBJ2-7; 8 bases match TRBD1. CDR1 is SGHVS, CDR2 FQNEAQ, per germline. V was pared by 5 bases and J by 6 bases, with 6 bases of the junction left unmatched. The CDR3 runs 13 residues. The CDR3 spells CASSQRTGFEQYF. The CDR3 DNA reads TGTGCCAGCAGCCAGCGGACAGGGTTCGAGCAGTACTTC.

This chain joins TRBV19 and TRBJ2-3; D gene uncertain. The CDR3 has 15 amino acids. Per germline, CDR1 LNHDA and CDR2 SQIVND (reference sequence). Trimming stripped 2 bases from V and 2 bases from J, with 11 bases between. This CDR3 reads CASSISPEFTDTQYF. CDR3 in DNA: TGTGCCAGTAGTATATCCCCCGAGTTCACAGATACGCAGTATTTT.

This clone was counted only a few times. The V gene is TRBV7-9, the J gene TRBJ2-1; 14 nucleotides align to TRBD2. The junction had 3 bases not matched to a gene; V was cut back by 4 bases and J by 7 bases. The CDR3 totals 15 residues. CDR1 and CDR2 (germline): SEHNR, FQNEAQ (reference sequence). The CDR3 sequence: CASSSGLAGVNEQFF. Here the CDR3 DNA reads TGTGCCAGCAGCTCGGGACTAGCGGGAGTTAATGAGCAGTTCTTC.

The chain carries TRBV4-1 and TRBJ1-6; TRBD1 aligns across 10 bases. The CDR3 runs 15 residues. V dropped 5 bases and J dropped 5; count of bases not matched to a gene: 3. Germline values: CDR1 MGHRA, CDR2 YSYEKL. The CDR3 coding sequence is TGCGCCAGCAGCAAGGGACAGGGGAATAATTCACCCCTCCACTTT. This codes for CASSKGQGNNSPLHF.

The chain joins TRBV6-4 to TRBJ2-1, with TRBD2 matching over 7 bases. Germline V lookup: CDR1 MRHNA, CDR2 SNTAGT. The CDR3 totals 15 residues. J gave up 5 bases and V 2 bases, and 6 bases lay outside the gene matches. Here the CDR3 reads CASSDMGGGNNEQFF. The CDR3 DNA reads TGTGCCAGCAGTGACATGGGCGGGGGAAACAATGAGCAGTTCTTC.

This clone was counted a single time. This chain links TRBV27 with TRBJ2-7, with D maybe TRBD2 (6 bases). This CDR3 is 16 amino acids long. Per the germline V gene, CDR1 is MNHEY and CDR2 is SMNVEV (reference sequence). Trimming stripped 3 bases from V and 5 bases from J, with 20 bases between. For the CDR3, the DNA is TGTGCCAGCAGTTTGGTTCCAGCGGGTAGGACCCACGAGCAGTACTTC. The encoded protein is CASSLVPAGRTHEQYF.

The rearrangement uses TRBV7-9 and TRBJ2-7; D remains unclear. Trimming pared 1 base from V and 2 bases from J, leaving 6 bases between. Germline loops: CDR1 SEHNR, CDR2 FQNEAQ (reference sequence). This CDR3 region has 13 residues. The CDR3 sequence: CASSLVETYEQYF. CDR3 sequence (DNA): TGTGCCAGCAGCTTAGTAGAAACCTACGAGCAGTACTTC.

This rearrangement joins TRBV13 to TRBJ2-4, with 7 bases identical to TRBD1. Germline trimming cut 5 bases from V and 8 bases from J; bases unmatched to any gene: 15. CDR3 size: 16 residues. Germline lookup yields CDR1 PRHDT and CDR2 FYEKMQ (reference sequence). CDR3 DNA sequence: TGTGCCAGCAGCCCACATCCGCGACAGGGTTTGGACATTCAGTACTTC. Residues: CASSPHPRQGLDIQYF. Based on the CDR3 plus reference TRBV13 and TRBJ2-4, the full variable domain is AAGVIQSPRHLIKEKRETATLKCYPIPRHDTVYWYQQGPGQDPQFLISFYEKMQSDKGSIPDRFSAQQFSDYHSELNMSSLELGDSALYFCASSPHPRQGLDIQYFGAGTRLSVL.